The 27 T cell receptor beta chains given below trace back to one sample, sequenced in a study of T-cell memory formation after mild COVID-19. TCRdb reprocessed the 5' RACE reads with MiXCR, giving one entry per CDR3 protein. The sample holds approximately 350,000 distinct CDR3 sequences, 13% to 15% seen once. The sequencing sample was made of PBMCs or a T cell subset sorted from them (not recorded which). These receptors were taken from a man younger than 35 who had mild COVID-19 (a few samples of this study predate the infection). Cell type and time point are not known.

Many counts were recorded for this clonotype. This sequence joins TRBV28 and TRBJ2-3, with D hard to call. V was cut by 5 bases and J by 6 bases, with 15 bases left in between. Germline V CDR1 and CDR2: MDHEN, SYDVKM. This CDR3 is built from 14 residues. CDR3 loop: CASSPSGEGDTQYF. DNA of the CDR3: TGTGCCAGCAGTCCCTCGGGCGAAGGGGATACGCAGTATTTT.

The chain is built from TRBV10-3 and TRBJ1-2; the match to TRBD1 covers 8 bases. Looked up from germline, CDR1 is ENHRY and CDR2 is SYGVKD. CDR3 length: 15 amino acids. After removal of 3 bases from V and 3 bases from J, the junction contained 6 bases not matched to a gene. The CDR3 loop is CAISDRTGTHYGYTF. The CDR3 DNA reads as TGTGCCATCAGTGACCGGACAGGGACCCACTATGGCTACACCTTC.

This clonotype was recorded a few times. This chain connects TRBV6-6 to TRBJ2-1, with D perhaps TRBD1 or TRBD2 (5 bases each). This CDR3 region has 14 residues. V lost 2 bases, J lost 13 bases, and 18 bases lay in between. Germline CDR1 reads MNHNY; CDR2 reads SVGAGI (reference sequence). The CDR3 loop reads CASSYRDGSLFQFF. The CDR3 region has the DNA TGTGCCAGCAGTTACCGGGACGGATCCTTATTCCAGTTCTTC.

The V and J genes are TRBV7-2 and TRBJ2-7; perhaps TRBD2 as D (5 bases). This CDR3 comprises 13 residues. CDR1 and CDR2 (germline): SGHTA, FQGNSA. The V and J ends lost 5 bases and 4 bases respectively, with 12 bases between them. CDR3 coding DNA: TGTGCCAGCAGCCCCACCTGGACTTACGAGCAGTACTTC. Protein sequence: CASSPTWTYEQYF.

This clonotype was counted at least ten times. This chain uses TRBV27 with TRBJ2-7; weak D call: TRBD1 (5 bases). V lost 7 bases and J lost 0, with 10 bases in between. Germline-derived CDR1 and CDR2 are MNHEY and SMNVEV (reference sequence). CDR3 size: 13 residues. Written as DNA, the CDR3 is TGTGCCAGCAACCAGGGCAGCTCCTACGAGCAGTACTTC. This sequence encodes CASNQGSSYEQYF.

This CDR3 reads CASSLSGAQDYGYTF. The CDR3 region has the DNA TGTGCCAGCAGCTTAAGCGGGGCGCAGGACTATGGCTACACCTTC. J is TRBJ1-2 and V is TRBV11-2; possibly TRBD1 for D (5 bases). CDR3 length: 15 amino acids. CDR1 and CDR2 (germline): SGHAT, FQNNGV. The germline V and J ends were trimmed by 2 bases and 3 bases, with 13 bases remaining between them.

Only a few counts were recorded for this clonotype. The chain carries TRBV6-5 and TRBJ2-3; no firm D call. V was shortened by 2 bases and J by 1 base, with 7 bases between the two germline ends. Germline lookup yields CDR1 MNHEY and CDR2 SVGAGI. This CDR3 contains 14 residues. The CDR3 protein is CASSYDTGTDTQYF. CDR3 nucleotide sequence: TGTGCCAGCAGTTACGACACGGGCACAGATACGCAGTATTTT.

This clonotype was observed a handful of times. The V and J genes are TRBV7-2 and TRBJ2-1; 7 bases map to TRBD1. The CDR3 contains 14 residues. Germline V gene lookup returns CDR1 SGHTA and CDR2 FQGNSA. Losses at the gene ends were 5 bases for V and 7 bases for J; bases not matched to a gene: 8. CDR3 region: CASSRPGRGNEQFF. CDR3 DNA: TGTGCCAGCAGCCGACCCGGCAGGGGGAATGAGCAGTTCTTC.

This clonotype was seen a handful of times. V gene TRBV4-1 combines with J gene TRBJ2-7, with 11 bases matching TRBD2. The CDR3 runs to 17 residues. CDR1 MGHRA and CDR2 YSYEKL come from the germline V gene. Unmatched junction bases numbered 7, after V lost 0 bases and J lost 3 bases. The CDR3 protein is CASSQDLTSGEGYEQYF. CDR3 nucleotides: TGCGCCAGCAGCCAAGATCTGACTAGCGGGGAGGGCTACGAGCAGTACTTC.

There are a few counts of this clonotype. This chain links TRBV6-2 or TRBV6-3 with TRBJ1-5; 9 bases are a match to TRBD1. Germline V gene sequence: CDR1 MNHEY, CDR2 SVGEGT. V lost 6 bases to trimming and J lost 0 bases; unmatched junction nucleotides: 3. The CDR3 runs 15 residues. In nucleotides, the CDR3 is TGTGCCAGCAGAAGGGACAGGGCTAGCAATCAGCCCCAGCATTTT. This translates into CASRRDRASNQPQHF.

This clonotype was detected only a few times. The gene calls are TRBV9 and TRBJ1-4, with D perhaps TRBD1 (5 bases). From germline, CDR1 is SGDLS and CDR2 YYNGEE. Between the trimmed V and J ends, which lost 4 bases and 5 bases, there was a span of 18 bases. The CDR3 is 16 residues long. This CDR3 reads CASSPKKGLWNEKLFF. As DNA, the CDR3 is TGTGCCAGCAGCCCTAAAAAGGGGTTGTGGAATGAAAAACTGTTTTTT.

This clonotype was seen many times. The gene calls are TRBV6-2 or TRBV6-3 and TRBJ2-1; a possible D gene is TRBD1 (5 bases). CDR1 is MNHEY, CDR2 SVGEGT, per germline. The CDR3 consists of 13 residues. The germline V and J ends were trimmed by 0 bases and 7 bases, with 7 bases remaining between them. The CDR3 region has the DNA TGTGCCAGCAGTTACTCTCAGGGAAATGAGCAGTTCTTC. Translated: CASSYSQGNEQFF.

The sample holds a few counts of this clonotype. The chain combines TRBV5-1 with TRBJ2-4, with D possibly being TRBD1 (7 bases). V dropped 0 bases and J dropped 7 bases, with 17 bases sitting between them. The CDR3 consists of 16 residues. CDR1 SGHRS and CDR2 YFSETQ come from the germline V gene. The CDR3 reads CASSLAVRQGGNIQYF. CDR3 DNA: TGCGCCAGCAGCTTGGCCGTACGACAGGGAGGTAACATTCAGTACTTC.

This rearrangement joins TRBV12-5 to TRBJ2-5; a weak D match, TRBD1 (6 bases). V gave up 2 bases and J gave up 5 bases, with 12 bases separating them. CDR1 LGHNT and CDR2 FRNRAP come from the germline V gene. The CDR3 spans 14 residues. The CDR3 loop is CASGLPGGAETQYF. The CDR3 nucleotides are TGTGCTAGTGGTTTGCCTGGGGGCGCCGAGACCCAGTACTTC.

This clonotype was seen a handful of times. The chain joins TRBV10-2 to TRBJ2-1; D remains ambiguous. The ends were cut back, 10 bases at V and 7 bases at J, with 14 bases in the middle. The length of the CDR3 is 12 residues. Per the germline V gene, CDR1 is WSHSY and CDR2 is SAAADI. DNA for the CDR3: TGCGCCACCCACAGAGTTGGGAATGAGCAGTTCTTC. Translated, it gives CATHRVGNEQFF.

Only a few counts were recorded for this clonotype. This chain links TRBV5-1 with TRBJ2-3; 8 nucleotides align to TRBD2. Germline CDR1 and CDR2: SGHRS and YFSETQ. The CDR3 loop spans 16 amino acids. The trim removed 3 bases at V and 5 bases at J, leaving 11 bases unmatched. Here the CDR3 reads CASSYESGGKGDTQYF. In DNA, the CDR3 is TGCGCCAGCAGCTATGAGAGCGGGGGAAAGGGAGATACGCAGTATTTT.

The V gene is TRBV4-3, the J gene TRBJ1-4; D gene unclear. Germline V gives CDR1 LGHNA, CDR2 YSLEER. The CDR3 has 15 amino acids. V gave up 3 bases and J gave up 4 bases, with 12 bases separating them. CDR3 sequence (DNA): TGCGCCAGCAGCCACGCACAGAACAGTAATGAAAAACTGTTTTTT. This codes for CASSHAQNSNEKLFF.

The chain has TRBV6-5 and TRBJ2-3; D is unclear. V was cut by 5 bases and J by 6 bases, with 15 bases left in between. Germline V gene data show CDR1 as MNHEY and CDR2 as SVGAGI. CDR3 length equals 14 residues. The CDR3 coding sequence is TGTGCCAGCAGTGCTCGAGGCCCGGCGGATACGCAGTATTTT. It codes for CASSARGPADTQYF.

This clonotype showed up just a few times. The chain combines TRBV7-2 with TRBJ2-1, with a weak D call TRBD2 (6 bases). This CDR3 spans 15 amino acids. The germline V gene has CDR1 SGHTA and CDR2 FQGNSA. Between the trimmed V and J ends, which lost 1 base and 2 bases, there was a span of 9 bases. The CDR3 protein is CASSLETRPYNEQFF. CDR3 nucleotide sequence: TGTGCCAGCAGCTTAGAGACTAGGCCCTACAATGAGCAGTTCTTC.

This clonotype was seen more than once but under ten times. The rearrangement joins TRBV6-5 to TRBJ2-7; either TRBD1 or TRBD2 may supply D (5 bases each). The CDR3 length is 15 residues. Germline CDR1 reads MNHEY; CDR2 reads SVGAGI. V was cut by 6 bases and J by 7 bases, with 22 bases left in between. DNA for the CDR3: TGTGCCAGCAGACCCCGGGGCGGACCTGTATTAGAGCAGTACTTC. Protein: CASRPRGGPVLEQYF.

This clonotype was observed at least ten times. The chain has TRBV7-2 and TRBJ2-3; D not certain. Trimming cost V 2 bases and J 9 bases, with 9 bases left between them. The CDR3 extends over 12 amino acids. Germline loops: CDR1 SGHTA, CDR2 FQGNSA. This CDR3 reads CASSLLKQTQYF. The CDR3 coding sequence is TGTGCCAGCAGCTTACTGAAGCAGACGCAGTATTTT.

The table lists this clonotype with many counts. The rearrangement uses TRBV7-2 and TRBJ2-5; D is uncertain. The CDR3 sequence is 12 residues long. CDR1 is SGHTA, CDR2 FQGNSA, per germline. The V end lost 4 bases, the J end lost 5 bases, and 8 bases lay between the germline ends. This CDR3 reads CASSSTRETQYF. The CDR3 region has the DNA TGTGCCAGCAGCTCAACGAGGGAGACCCAGTACTTC.

In its sample, this clonotype was seen a few times. Written as DNA, the CDR3 is TGCAGTGCTAGAGATCGGCTGGGGTACACTGAAGCTTTCTTT. It codes for CSARDRLGYTEAFF. The chain uses TRBV20-1 and TRBJ1-1; D not certain. CDR3 length equals 14 residues. Germline V lookup: CDR1 DFQATT, CDR2 SNEGSKA (reference sequence). V lost 0 bases to trimming and J lost 3 bases, with 11 bases between them.

The chain recombines TRBV7-2 with TRBJ2-2; D is unclear. This CDR3 has 13 amino acids. V lost 5 bases and J lost 6, with 10 bases in between. Germline-derived CDR1 and CDR2 are SGHTA and FQGNSA. The CDR3 loop reads CASSPDPAGELFF. As DNA, the CDR3 is TGTGCCAGCAGCCCAGACCCCGCCGGGGAGCTGTTTTTT.

J is TRBJ1-1 and V is TRBV29-1; no firm D call. Germline lookup yields CDR1 SQVTM and CDR2 ANQGSEA. The V gene lost 2 bases and the J gene lost 2 bases, with 9 bases spanning the gap. The CDR3 is made up of 13 amino acids. CDR3 nucleotide sequence: TGCAGCGTTGAACCTTGGGATAACACTGAAGCTTTCTTT. Translating it yields CSVEPWDNTEAFF.

The chain's CDR3 is CASSSPGTTDTQYF. The CDR3 nucleotides read TGTGCCAGCAGCTCTCCCGGGACCACAGATACGCAGTATTTT. The chain is built from TRBV7-9 and TRBJ2-3; D possibly uses TRBD1 or TRBD2 (5 bases each). CDR3 length: 14 amino acids. CDR1 SEHNR and CDR2 FQNEAQ come from the germline V gene (reference sequence). Trimming took 4 bases from V and 2 from J, leaving 10 bases between them. Full variable domain (remainder filled in from reference TRBV7-9 and TRBJ2-3): DTGVSQNPRHKITKRGQNVTFRCDPISEHNRLYWYRQTLGQGPEFLTYFQNEAQLEKSRLLSDRFSAERPKGSFSTLEIQRTEQGDSAMYLCASSSPGTTDTQYFGPGTRLTVL.

The chain is built from TRBV18 and TRBJ1-4; D not resolved. Germline loops: CDR1 KGHSH, CDR2 LQKENI. The CDR3 has 14 amino acids. The ends were cut back, 2 bases at V and 13 bases at J, with 17 bases in the middle. The CDR3 loop reads CASSPNDLSPGLFF. CDR3 DNA: TGTGCCAGCTCACCAAACGACTTATCGCCCGGACTGTTTTTT.